The 15 T cell receptor beta chains in this list originate from one sample, sequenced in a study of Tregs in tolerant kidney transplant recipients. The table came from immunoSEQ multiplex PCR; TCRdb's copy has only in-frame clones and leaves some out. The data show around 230,000 clones, about 80% seen once. The sequencing sample was made of CD4+ T cells from blood. The receptors were gathered from a human donor in good health.

This chain uses TRBV5-4 with TRBJ2-4; 8 bases agree with TRBD1. Germline values: CDR1 SGHNT, CDR2 YYREEE (reference sequence). The CDR3 is 15 amino acids. V lost 2 bases to trimming and J lost 3 bases; unmatched junction nucleotides: 4. CDR3 residues: CASSFTGGDKNIQYF. DNA for the CDR3: TGTGCCAGCAGCTTCACAGGGGGTGACAAAAACATTCAGTACTTC.

V usage is TRBV7-9 and J usage is TRBJ2-7; TRBD1 matches at 10 bases. The CDR3 runs to 14 residues. The junction had 4 bases not matched to a gene; V was cut back by 5 bases and J by 3 bases. Germline lookup yields CDR1 SEHNR and CDR2 FQNEAQ (reference sequence). Here the CDR3 reads CASSPRTGGYEQYF. The CDR3 region has the DNA TGTGCCAGCAGCCCAAGGACAGGGGGCTACGAGCAGTACTTC. Drawing the rest from reference TRBV7-9 and TRBJ2-7, the complete variable domain is DTGVSQNPRHKITKRGQNVTFRCDPISEHNRLYWYRQTLGQGPEFLTYFQNEAQLEKSRLLSDRFSAERPKGSFSTLEIQRTEQGDSAMYLCASSPRTGGYEQYFGPGTRLTVT.

The J gene is TRBJ1-1, the V gene TRBV5-6, with TRBD1 as a possible D gene (5 bases). Germline V gives CDR1 SGHDT, CDR2 YYEEEE. The ends were cut back, 4 bases at V and 5 bases at J, with 15 bases in the middle. The CDR3 contains 14 residues. CDR3: CASSNHRGGTEAFF. CDR3 sequence (DNA): TGTGCCAGCAGCAACCATCGGGGGGGTACTGAAGCTTTCTTT.

This rearrangement joins TRBV4-1 to TRBJ1-1; the D is unclear. V was trimmed by 0 bases and J by 4 bases, leaving 9 bases between them. The CDR3 is 14 residues long. The V gene's germline CDR1 is MGHRA and CDR2 YSYEKL. CDR3 protein: CASSQEPGGTEAFF. The CDR3 DNA reads as TGCGCCAGCAGCCAAGAGCCGGGAGGCACTGAAGCTTTCTTT.

The rearrangement uses TRBV21-1 and TRBJ1-2. TRBV21-1 is a pseudogene. The CDR3 consists of 16 residues. This CDR3 is CASSPQRDGPNYGYTF. The CDR3 nucleotides read TGTGCCAGCAGCCCCCAAAGGGACGGTCCTAACTATGGCTACACCTTC.

The table lists this clone with a count of one. V and J are TRBV2 and TRBJ1-2, with D perhaps matching TRBD1 (6 bases). The CDR3 has 11 amino acids. Per the germline V gene, CDR1 is SNHLY and CDR2 is FYNNEI. V lost 8 bases and J lost 2, with 6 bases in between. CDR3 bases: TGTGCCAGCGGACAGAACTATGGCTACACCTTC. It yields the protein CASGQNYGYTF.

DNA for the CDR3: TGTGCCAGCAGTTACTCGGCAAGGTTCGAGCAGTACTTC. Its protein product is CASSYSARFEQYF. This chain links TRBV6-6 with TRBJ2-7; D uncertain. The ends were cut back, 0 bases at V and 6 bases at J, with 9 bases in the middle. This CDR3 has 13 amino acids. Germline V lookup: CDR1 MNHNY, CDR2 SVGAGI (reference sequence).

CDR3 bases: TGCGCCAGCAACCTAGACGGCCCTAGCACAGATACGCAGTATTTT. This codes for CASNLDGPSTDTQYF. The rearrangement joins TRBV5-1 to TRBJ2-3; D is ambiguous. The CDR3 runs 15 residues. V was shortened by 6 bases and J by 0 bases, with 14 bases between the two germline ends. Germline assignment: CDR1 SGHRS and CDR2 YFSETQ.

The rearrangement uses TRBV7-9 and TRBJ1-4; D gene unclear. V dropped 2 bases and J dropped 7 bases, with 8 bases sitting between them. The germline CDR1 and CDR2 sequences are SEHNR and FQNEAQ (reference sequence). The CDR3 totals 13 residues. The CDR3 DNA reads TGTGCCAGCAGCTTACCCCAAGCTGAAAAACTGTTTTTT. It yields the protein CASSLPQAEKLFF.

The chain carries TRBV27 and TRBJ2-1, with a possible D match to TRBD2 (6 bases). Looked up from germline, CDR1 is MNHEY and CDR2 is SMNVEV (reference sequence). V dropped 3 bases and J dropped 5 bases, with 17 bases sitting between them. The CDR3 consists of 16 residues. The CDR3 nucleotides are TGTGCCAGCAGTTTCACCAAGGGACGGACTAACAATGAGCAGTTCTTC. Its protein is CASSFTKGRTNNEQFF.

V usage is TRBV2 and J usage is TRBJ2-5, with D possibly being TRBD1 (6 bases). The CDR3 spans 13 residues. Germline V lookup: CDR1 SNHLY, CDR2 FYNNEI. Trimming removed 5 bases at V and 4 bases at J, with 11 bases between. In DNA, the CDR3 is TGTGCCAGCAGTCGACGAGGGGGAGAGACCCAGTACTTC. Its translation is CASSRRGGETQYF.

V gene TRBV19 combines with J gene TRBJ2-1; the match to TRBD2 covers 8 bases. CDR3 size: 14 residues. V was pared by 6 bases and J by 10 bases, with 11 bases of the junction left unmatched. Germline loops: CDR1 LNHDA, CDR2 SQIVND (reference sequence). The CDR3 DNA sequence: TGTGCCAGTAGAACAACTAGCGGACCAGGAGAGCAGTTCTTC. Translating gives CASRTTSGPGEQFF.

The chain couples TRBV5-1 to TRBJ2-5; D perhaps matches TRBD1 (6 bases). CDR1 is SGHRS, CDR2 YFSETQ, per germline. CDR3 length equals 14 residues. Trimming stripped 0 bases from V and 5 bases from J, with 11 bases between. The chain's CDR3 is CASSLGVQGETQYF. The CDR3 DNA follows: TGCGCCAGCAGCTTGGGAGTGCAGGGGGAGACCCAGTACTTC.

This chain joins TRBV10-2 and TRBJ1-1, with a weak D call TRBD1 (6 bases). V lost 0 bases and J 8 bases, leaving 7 bases between the germline ends. The CDR3 consists of 12 residues. Germline values: CDR1 WSHSY, CDR2 SAAADI. CDR3 sequence (DNA): TGCGCCAGCAGTGAGTCTACAGGGGAAGCTTTCTTT. It codes for CASSESTGEAFF.

This clone was seen a handful of times. The chain carries TRBV7-9 and TRBJ1-2; 7 bases agree with TRBD1. V shed 3 bases, J shed 11 bases, and the junction held 9 bases outside the gene matches. The V gene's germline CDR1 is SEHNR and CDR2 FQNEAQ (reference sequence). There are 13 residues in the CDR3. The CDR3 region has the DNA TGTGCCAGCAGCTTCGGGCAGGGGGTACGGTACACCTTC. Translation: CASSFGQGVRYTF.